Here is one T cell receptor beta chain with its context. What it binds is not known. The data belong to a study of T cell responses to AZD1222 COVID-19 vaccine. Whole-study results and caveats: Regions 160-218 and 743-854 held dominance among vaccine-associated CD4 TCRs, which spanned spike. Females outnumbered males among donors, who were mostly white British; clonal diversity was possibly underestimated. Targets within unmutated variant regions were reportedly found for nearly half of spike-specific TCRs. Receipt of two AZD1222 doses was followed by a rise in Spike-specific TCR breadth and depth.

The CDR3 totals 16 residues. The V end was cut by 4 bases, the J end by 0 bases, with 14 bases between. CDR1 and CDR2 from the germline V gene are SGDLS and YYNGEE. Data came from immunoSEQ multiplex PCR; TCRdb stores just in-frame clones and leaves some out. The data show approximately 220,000 clones, around 93% seen once. The chain uses TRBV9 and TRBJ1-3; D not resolved. The clonotype comes from an adult in good health. The sequencing used peripheral blood, collected on day 0 of MenACWY control vaccination. The chain's CDR3 is CASSRQLLSSGNTIYF. The CDR3 DNA follows: TGTGCCAGCAGCCGGCAGCTCCTGAGCTCTGGAAACACCATATATTTT.